This T cell receptor beta chain is from a study of blood T cell repertoires in COVID-19. The protocol was immunoSEQ multiplex PCR, while the TCRdb copy is restricted to in-frame clones and leaves out a portion. The sample lists about 300,000 clones, 89% occurring once. The study assigned cohorts using participant-reported clinical history. This sequence originates from a man aged 60-69 years who had recovered from COVID-19. Sequencing was carried out using PBMCs or T cells enriched from blood (not recorded which).

Here the CDR3 DNA reads TGTGCCAGCAGTTCCCCCGCGGGTTTCTACAGTCAGCCCCAGCATTTT. Amino acid sequence: CASSSPAGFYSQPQHF. The V call is TRBV28, the J call TRBJ1-5; D gene uncertain. Germline V CDR1 and CDR2: MDHEN, SYDVKM. The CDR3 runs to 16 residues. Between the trimmed V and J ends, which lost 4 bases and 6 bases, there was a span of 19 bases.